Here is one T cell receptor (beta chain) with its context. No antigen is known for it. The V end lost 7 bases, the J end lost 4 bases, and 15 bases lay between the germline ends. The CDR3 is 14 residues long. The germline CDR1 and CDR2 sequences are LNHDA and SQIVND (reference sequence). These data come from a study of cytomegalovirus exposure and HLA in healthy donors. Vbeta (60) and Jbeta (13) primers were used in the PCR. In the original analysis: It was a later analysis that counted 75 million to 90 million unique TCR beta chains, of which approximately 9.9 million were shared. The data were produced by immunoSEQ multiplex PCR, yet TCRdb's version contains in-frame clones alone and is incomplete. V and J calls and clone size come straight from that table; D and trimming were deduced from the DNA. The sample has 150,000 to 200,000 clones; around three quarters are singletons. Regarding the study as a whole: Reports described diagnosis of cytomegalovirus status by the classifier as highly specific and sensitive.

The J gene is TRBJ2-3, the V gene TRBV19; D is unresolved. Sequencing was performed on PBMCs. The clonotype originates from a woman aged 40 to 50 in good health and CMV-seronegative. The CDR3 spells CASKADIKSDTQYF. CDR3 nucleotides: TGTGCCAGTAAAGCCGACATAAAATCAGATACGCAGTATTTT.